This entry features one T cell receptor beta chain sequence. This record belongs to a study of T cell changes during pregnancy in multiple sclerosis. The data were produced by immunoSEQ multiplex PCR, yet TCRdb's version contains in-frame clones alone and is incomplete. The sample has about 67,000 clones, 80% to 95% seen once. CDR3 size: 15 residues. The ends were cut back, 2 bases at V and 3 bases at J, with 11 bases in the middle. Germline lookup yields CDR1 SGDLS and CDR2 YYNGEE. The material was peripheral blood, obtained in the second trimester of pregnancy. The V and J genes are TRBV9 and TRBJ2-2; TRBD2 is a possible D gene (6 bases). The receptor was derived from a female donor with multiple sclerosis, enrolled in a pregnancy study. CDR3 sequence: CASSVRLGDTGELFF. As DNA, the CDR3 is TGTGCCAGCAGCGTCCGACTAGGGGACACCGGGGAGCTGTTTTTT.